This entry is about one TCR beta chain. Methods used by the authors: The authors estimated nucleated cell counts from reference gene primer amplification. Libraries were prepared by immunoSEQ multiplex PCR; TCRdb keeps only in-frame clonotypes and omits some of them. For V, J and clone size, that table is used; D and trimming come from the DNA. Of tens of thousands of clones in the sample, around 67% were seen once. This record comes from a study of blood T cell repertoires in COVID-19. Study background: The United States, Italy and Spain supplied acute and convalescent COVID-19 samples. T cells, B-cell-depleted T cells, or PBMCs supplied cDNA or gDNA.

The germline gives CDR1 GTSNPN, CDR2 SVGIG (reference sequence). V lost 3 bases, J lost 2 bases, and 22 bases lay in between. The CDR3 runs 17 residues. This TCR was sampled from a human donor in a cohort sampled during active or convalescent COVID-19. The rearrangement links TRBV30 to TRBJ1-2, with a tentative D call TRBD1 (6 bases). Input material: peripheral blood. The CDR3 loop is CAWRAKGGEASNYGYTF. The CDR3 coding sequence is TGTGCCTGGAGGGCAAAAGGGGGGGAGGCGTCGAACTATGGCTACACCTTC.